A selection of T cell receptor beta chains follows, all from one sample in a study of T cells in Graves' hyperthyroidism and ophthalmopathy. MiXCR, run by TCRdb on the multiplex PCR reads, gives a single entry per CDR3 protein. The data hold about 640,000 distinct CDR3 sequences, with under 25% observed a single time. The sequencing sample was made of blood. All receptors come from a young man with Graves' ophthalmopathy. The CDR3 runs from the conserved cysteine through the conserved F or W. The D gene is left open where the match is weak. Clone size appears in some rows only: once, few, many, or a class for an expanded clone.

clone size,D gene,J gene,V gene,CDR3 DNA,CDR3 protein
.,.,TRBJ1-4,TRBV4-2,TGTGCCAGCAGCCTCCCACAGCCTGAGGGATATGAAAAACTGTTTTTT,CASSLPQPEGYEKLFF
.,TRBD2,TRBJ2-2,TRBV5-1,TGCGCCAGCAGCTTGGCCTACGCTAGCGGTTCCGGGGAGCTGTTTTTT,CASSLAYASGSGELFF
.,.,TRBJ2-1,TRBV10-3,TGTGCCATCAGTGAGTCGTACCAAACCAATGAGCAGTTCTTC,CAISESYQTNEQFF
.,TRBD2,TRBJ2-7,TRBV27,TGTGCCAGCAGTCCGACCGGACTAGCGGGAACGTACGGGCAGTACTTC,CASSPTGLAGTYGQYF
.,TRBD2,TRBJ2-1,TRBV15,TGTGCCACCAGCAGAGCCAGGGGGACTAGCGGCGATGAGCAGTTCTTC,CATSRARGTSGDEQFF
.,TRBD2,TRBJ2-2,TRBV4-1,TGCGCCAGCAGCCAAGATAGCGGGAGAGTAAACACCGGGGAGCTGTTTTTT,CASSQDSGRVNTGELFF
many,TRBD2,TRBJ2-3,TRBV28,TGTGCCAGCAGTTTAAGGCGGGAGGGAGAGGCAGATACGCAGTATTTT,CASSLRREGEADTQYF
few,.,TRBJ1-1,TRBV5-1,TGTGCCAGCAGCTACCCCGGGCGTGTGAAGGCTTTCTTT,CASSYPGRVKAFF
few,.,TRBJ1-2,TRBV9,TGTGCCAGCAGCGTTGATTTCTATGGCTACACCTTC,CASSVDFYGYTF
.,TRBD1,TRBJ2-7,TRBV12-3/TRBV12-4,TGTGCCAGCAGTACCCCCCCCAGGGGGCTTCACTACGAGCAGTACTTC,CASSTPPRGLHYEQYF
.,TRBD2,TRBJ2-1,TRBV19,TGTGCCAGTAGTGCAAACGGACTAGCGAGCAATGAGCAGTTCTTC,CASSANGLASNEQFF
.,.,TRBJ2-3,TRBV5-1,TGCGCCAGCAGCTTATCTCGCGGGACAGCCTTCACAGATACGCAGTATTTT,CASSLSRGTAFTDTQYF
.,.,TRBJ2-7,TRBV29-1,TGCAGCGTTCTGGACAGCACCTACGAGCAGTACTTC,CSVLDSTYEQYF
few,TRBD2,TRBJ2-3,TRBV24-1,TGTGCCACCAGCTTCCCGGGACTAGCGAACACAGATACGCAGTATTTT,CATSFPGLANTDTQYF
.,.,TRBJ1-2,TRBV20-1,TGCAGTGCTAGAACTCCGGGGGGGGTGTATGGCTACACCTTC,CSARTPGGVYGYTF
many,TRBD2,TRBJ2-1,TRBV9,TGTGCCAGCAGCGAGACTAGCGGGAGCTATGAGCAGTTCTTC,CASSETSGSYEQFF
many,.,TRBJ2-1,TRBV6-2/TRBV6-3,TGTGCCAGCAGTGTCGCACCTCGGACAGGCAGGGGGGTACATGAGCAGTTCTTC,CASSVAPRTGRGVHEQFF
.,TRBD1,TRBJ2-5,TRBV20-1,TGCAGTGCTAGAGACCTGTCTCACAGGGGGAGGGAGACCCAGTACTTC,CSARDLSHRGRETQYF
many,.,TRBJ2-2,TRBV7-2,TGTGCCAGCAGCTCAGTGAACACCGGGGAGCTGTTTTTT,CASSSVNTGELFF
.,.,TRBJ2-3,TRBV28,TGTGCCAGCAGTTTGCTGGAGAGAGCAGATACGCAGTATTTT,CASSLLERADTQYF
.,.,TRBJ2-1,TRBV6-2/TRBV6-3,TGTGCCAGCAGTTACCCCCAGGGAAGGTTCTTC,CASSYPQGRFF
few,.,TRBJ1-6,TRBV7-3,TGTGCCAGCAGCTTAACGGCGGGGTACCATTCACCCCTCCACTTT,CASSLTAGYHSPLHF
.,.,TRBJ1-2,TRBV10-3,TGTGCCATCAGCTCCTTGACTTATCCTAACTATGGCTACACCTTC,CAISSLTYPNYGYTF
.,TRBD2,TRBJ2-1,TRBV27,TGTGCCAGCAGTTTATCTAGCGGGCGCCCCTACAATGAGCAGTTCTTC,CASSLSSGRPYNEQFF
.,.,TRBJ2-2,TRBV7-9,TGTGCCAGCAGCGACCACAGGGCCACCGGGGAGCTGTTTTTT,CASSDHRATGELFF
many,.,TRBJ1-1,TRBV28,TGTGCCAGCGGCCGACCTCCCGAGGGTGAAGCTTTCTTT,CASGRPPEGEAFF
.,TRBD1,TRBJ2-6,TRBV20-1,TGCAGTGCTACTACAGGGGCCTCTGGGGCCAACGTCCTGACTTTC,CSATTGASGANVLTF
many,.,TRBJ1-1,TRBV28,TGTGCCAGCAGTTTGTTAGGGACGAACACTGAAGCTTTCTTT,CASSLLGTNTEAFF
many,.,TRBJ1-1,TRBV9,TGTGCCAGCAGCGTTAACCCCCAGAAGAGGCTGAACACTGAAGCTTTCTTT,CASSVNPQKRLNTEAFF
.,TRBD2,TRBJ2-7,TRBV14,TGTGCCAGCAGCCAAGAACTAGCGAGGAACGAGCAGTACTTC,CASSQELARNEQYF
.,TRBD1,TRBJ1-2,TRBV20-1,TGCAGTGCTAGAGCCGGGACAGGGGGCTATGGCTACACCTTC,CSARAGTGGYGYTF
many,TRBD1,TRBJ1-1,TRBV28,TGTGCCAGCAGTTGGGGACAGGCTCTTCGAAAAGCTTTCTTT,CASSWGQALRKAFF
once,TRBD1,TRBJ2-1,TRBV28,TGTGCCAGCAGTAAACCGACCGGACAGGGGGAAAAGCAGTTCTTC,CASSKPTGQGEKQFF
few,.,TRBJ2-3,TRBV5-1,TGCGCCAGTGCAGCGGACAGGGCTAGCGGGATTGATACGCAGTATTTT,CASAADRASGIDTQYF
.,TRBD2,TRBJ2-3,TRBV20-1,TGCAGTGCTAGTAGCGGGAGGATTTCAGATACGCAGTATTTT,CSASSGRISDTQYF
.,TRBD1,TRBJ1-2,TRBV28,TGTGCCAGCAGTTTCCCCCCCCAGCAGGGGGCGTATGGCTACACCTTC,CASSFPPQQGAYGYTF
.,.,TRBJ1-6,TRBV18,TGTGCCAGCTCACGACTGTCGAGCTCCTATAATTCACCCCTCCACTTT,CASSRLSSSYNSPLHF
.,.,TRBJ1-5,TRBV12-3/TRBV12-4,TGTGCCAGCAGCCTTCTCTATGGGGGCAATCAGCCCCAGCATTTT,CASSLLYGGNQPQHF
.,.,TRBJ2-2,TRBV2,TGTGCCAGCAGTGAATACACGAACACCGGGGAGCTGTTTTTT,CASSEYTNTGELFF
.,TRBD1,TRBJ2-1,TRBV28,TGTGCCAGCAGTAAGGGACAGGGTTCCTACAATGAGCAGTTCTTC,CASSKGQGSYNEQFF